This T cell receptor beta chain came from a study of blood T cell repertoires in COVID-19. Background on the study: Acute and convalescent COVID-19 samples came from the United States, Italy and Spain. From T cells, B-cell-depleted T cells, or PBMCs came the material, which was cDNA or gDNA.

As handled by the study authors: Reference gene primers were amplified, and this amplification served to estimate nucleated cell counts. Sequencing was performed with immunoSEQ multiplex PCR; in TCRdb, only in-frame clones are kept and a portion is missing. V and J calls and clone size come straight from that table; D and trimming were deduced from the DNA. The sample yields under 150,000 clones, roughly four fifths seen once. The CDR3 contains 15 residues. V was clipped by 2 bases and J by 1 base, with 11 bases between them. In germline, CDR1 is KGHSH, CDR2 LQKENI. This TCR was sampled from a human donor in a cohort sampled during active COVID-19. Sequencing input: peripheral blood. The chain links TRBV18 to TRBJ1-1, with D perhaps TRBD1 (6 bases). DNA of the CDR3: TGTGCCAGCTCACCATTCCTGGACAGGAACACTGAAGCTTTCTTT. This codes for CASSPFLDRNTEAFF.